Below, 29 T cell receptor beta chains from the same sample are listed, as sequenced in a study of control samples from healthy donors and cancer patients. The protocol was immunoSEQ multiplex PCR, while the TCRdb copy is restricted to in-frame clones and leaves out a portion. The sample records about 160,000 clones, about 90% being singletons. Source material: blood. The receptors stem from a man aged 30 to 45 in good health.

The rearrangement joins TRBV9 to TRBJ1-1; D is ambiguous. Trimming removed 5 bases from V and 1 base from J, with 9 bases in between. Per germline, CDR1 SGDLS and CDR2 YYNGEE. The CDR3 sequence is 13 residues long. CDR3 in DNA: TGTGCCAGCAGACCAAGGGAGAACACTGAAGCTTTCTTT. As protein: CASRPRENTEAFF.

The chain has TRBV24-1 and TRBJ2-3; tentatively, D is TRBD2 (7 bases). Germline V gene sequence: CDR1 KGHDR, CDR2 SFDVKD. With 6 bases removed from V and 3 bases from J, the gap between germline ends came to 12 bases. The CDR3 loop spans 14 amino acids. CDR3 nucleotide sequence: TGTGCCACCAGTTGGGGGGGCGGGACAGATACGCAGTATTTT. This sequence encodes CATSWGGGTDTQYF.

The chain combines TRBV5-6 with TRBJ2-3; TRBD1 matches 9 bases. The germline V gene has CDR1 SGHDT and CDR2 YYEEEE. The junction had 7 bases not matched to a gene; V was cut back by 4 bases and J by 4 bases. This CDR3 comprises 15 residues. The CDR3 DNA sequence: TGTGCCAGCAGCATGGACAGGGGTGTCGCAGATACGCAGTATTTT. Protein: CASSMDRGVADTQYF.

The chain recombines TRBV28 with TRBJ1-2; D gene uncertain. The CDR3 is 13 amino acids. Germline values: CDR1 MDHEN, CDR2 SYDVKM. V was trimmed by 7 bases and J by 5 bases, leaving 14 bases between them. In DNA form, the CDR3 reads TGTGCCAGCACCCAGAGGACGTCATATGGCTACACCTTC. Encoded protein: CASTQRTSYGYTF.

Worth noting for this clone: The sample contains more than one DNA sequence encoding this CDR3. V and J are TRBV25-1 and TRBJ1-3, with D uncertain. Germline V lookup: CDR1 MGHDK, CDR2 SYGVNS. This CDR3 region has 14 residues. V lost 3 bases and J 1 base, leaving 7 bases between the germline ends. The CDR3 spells CASSDLSSGNTIYF. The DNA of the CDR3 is TGTGCCAGCAGTGATCTGTCGTCTGGAAACACCATATATTTT.

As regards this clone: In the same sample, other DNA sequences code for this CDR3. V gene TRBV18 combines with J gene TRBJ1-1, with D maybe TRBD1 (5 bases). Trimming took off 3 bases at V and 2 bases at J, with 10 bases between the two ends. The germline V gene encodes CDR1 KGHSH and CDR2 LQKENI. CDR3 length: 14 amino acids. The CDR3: CASSPLTENTEAFF. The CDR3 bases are TGTGCCAGCTCACCCCTGACAGAAAACACTGAAGCTTTCTTT.

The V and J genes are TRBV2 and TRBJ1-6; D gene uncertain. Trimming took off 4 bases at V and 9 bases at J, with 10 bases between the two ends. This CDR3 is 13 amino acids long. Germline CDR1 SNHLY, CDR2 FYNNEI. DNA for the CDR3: TGTGCCAGCAGTGGCCTAATCCGTTCACCCCTCCACTTT. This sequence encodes CASSGLIRSPLHF.

CDR3 bases: TGTGCCAGCAGCCTCTGTAGGGCAGGGAGGTCACCCCTCCACTTT. It translates to CASSLCRAGRSPLHF. This rearrangement joins TRBV21-1 to TRBJ1-6. TRBV21-1 is a documented pseudogene. This CDR3 has 15 amino acids.

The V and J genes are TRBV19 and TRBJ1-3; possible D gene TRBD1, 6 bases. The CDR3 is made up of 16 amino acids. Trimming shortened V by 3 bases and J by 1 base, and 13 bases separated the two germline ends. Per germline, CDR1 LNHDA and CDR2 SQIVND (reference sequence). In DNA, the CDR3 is TGTGCCAGTAGTATTCCGGGACAAGGGTCTGGAAACACCATATATTTT. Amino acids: CASSIPGQGSGNTIYF.

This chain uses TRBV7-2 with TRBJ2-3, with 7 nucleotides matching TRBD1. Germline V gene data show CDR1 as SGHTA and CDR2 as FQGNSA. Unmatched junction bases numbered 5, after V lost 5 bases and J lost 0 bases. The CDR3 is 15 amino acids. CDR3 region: CASSETGSSTDTQYF. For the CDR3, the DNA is TGTGCCAGCAGCGAGACAGGGTCTAGCACAGATACGCAGTATTTT.

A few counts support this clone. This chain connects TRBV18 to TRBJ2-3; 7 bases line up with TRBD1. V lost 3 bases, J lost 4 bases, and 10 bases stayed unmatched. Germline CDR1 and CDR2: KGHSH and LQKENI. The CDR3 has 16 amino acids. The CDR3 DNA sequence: TGTGCCAGCTCACCCTCGGACAGGCTATCTTCAGATACGCAGTATTTT. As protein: CASSPSDRLSSDTQYF.

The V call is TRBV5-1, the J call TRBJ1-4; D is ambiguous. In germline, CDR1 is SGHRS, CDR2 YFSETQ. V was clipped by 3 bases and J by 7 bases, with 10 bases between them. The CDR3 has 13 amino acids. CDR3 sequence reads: CASSSSDTEKLFF. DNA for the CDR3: TGCGCCAGCAGCTCGTCAGATACTGAAAAACTGTTTTTT.

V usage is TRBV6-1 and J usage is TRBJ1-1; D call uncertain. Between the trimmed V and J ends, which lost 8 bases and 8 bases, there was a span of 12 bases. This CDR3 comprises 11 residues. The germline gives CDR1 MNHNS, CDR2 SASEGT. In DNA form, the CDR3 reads TGTGCCAGCTTTAGGGCCAGCGAAGCTTTCTTT. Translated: CASFRASEAFF.

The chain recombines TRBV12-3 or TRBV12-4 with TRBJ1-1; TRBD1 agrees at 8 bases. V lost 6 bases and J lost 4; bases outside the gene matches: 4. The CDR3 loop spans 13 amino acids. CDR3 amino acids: CASSGQGITEAFF. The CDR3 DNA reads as TGTGCCAGCAGCGGACAGGGAATCACTGAAGCTTTCTTT.

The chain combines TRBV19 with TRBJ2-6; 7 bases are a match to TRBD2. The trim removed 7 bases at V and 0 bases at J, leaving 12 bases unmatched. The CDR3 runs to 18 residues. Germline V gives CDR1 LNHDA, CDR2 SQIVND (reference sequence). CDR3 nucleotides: TGTGCCAGTATTCCCAGGACTAGTCAGAGCTCTGGGGCCAACGTCCTGACTTTC. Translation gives CASIPRTSQSSGANVLTF.

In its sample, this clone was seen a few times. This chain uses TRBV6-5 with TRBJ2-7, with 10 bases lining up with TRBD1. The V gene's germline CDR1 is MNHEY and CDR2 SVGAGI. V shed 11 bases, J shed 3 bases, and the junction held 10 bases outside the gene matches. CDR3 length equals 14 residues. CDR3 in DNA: TGTGCCTCGGGGGCGGGGACAGGGGTCTACGAGCAGTACTTC. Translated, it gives CASGAGTGVYEQYF.

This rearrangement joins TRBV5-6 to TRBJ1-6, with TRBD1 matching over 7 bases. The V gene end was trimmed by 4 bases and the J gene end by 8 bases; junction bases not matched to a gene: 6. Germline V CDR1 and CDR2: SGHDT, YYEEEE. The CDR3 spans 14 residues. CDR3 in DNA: TGTGCCAGCAGCAAGGGACAGCAGGATTCACCCCTCCACTTT. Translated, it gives CASSKGQQDSPLHF.

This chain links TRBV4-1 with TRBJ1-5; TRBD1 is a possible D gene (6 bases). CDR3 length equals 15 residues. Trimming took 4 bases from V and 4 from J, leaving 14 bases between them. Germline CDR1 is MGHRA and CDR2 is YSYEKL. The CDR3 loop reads CASSPGDIQNQPQHF. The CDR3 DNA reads TGCGCCAGCAGCCCCGGGGACATTCAAAATCAGCCCCAGCATTTT.

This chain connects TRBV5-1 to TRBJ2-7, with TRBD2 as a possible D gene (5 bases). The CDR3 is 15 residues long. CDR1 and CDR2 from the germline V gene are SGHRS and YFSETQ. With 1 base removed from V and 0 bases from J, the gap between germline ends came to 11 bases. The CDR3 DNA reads TGCGCCAGCAGCTTGCTATCGGGGAGCTCCTACGAGCAGTACTTC. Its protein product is CASSLLSGSSYEQYF.

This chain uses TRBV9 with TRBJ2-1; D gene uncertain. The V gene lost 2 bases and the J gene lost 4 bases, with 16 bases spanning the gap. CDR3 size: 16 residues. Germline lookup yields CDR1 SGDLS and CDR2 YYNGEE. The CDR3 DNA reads TGTGCCAGCAGCGTTTCTGCGGCAGGCCGTTACAATGAGCAGTTCTTC. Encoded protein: CASSVSAAGRYNEQFF.

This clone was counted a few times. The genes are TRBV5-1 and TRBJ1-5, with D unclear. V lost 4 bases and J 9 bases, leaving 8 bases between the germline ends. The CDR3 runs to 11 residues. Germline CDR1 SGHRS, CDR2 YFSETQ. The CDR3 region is CASSPSWPQHF. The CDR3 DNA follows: TGCGCCAGCAGCCCGAGCTGGCCCCAGCATTTT.

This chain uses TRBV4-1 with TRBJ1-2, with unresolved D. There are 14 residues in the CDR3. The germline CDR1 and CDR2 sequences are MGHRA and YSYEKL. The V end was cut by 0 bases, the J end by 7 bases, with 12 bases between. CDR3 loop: CASSQDWEAAGYTF. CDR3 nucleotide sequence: TGCGCCAGCAGCCAAGATTGGGAGGCGGCTGGCTACACCTTC.

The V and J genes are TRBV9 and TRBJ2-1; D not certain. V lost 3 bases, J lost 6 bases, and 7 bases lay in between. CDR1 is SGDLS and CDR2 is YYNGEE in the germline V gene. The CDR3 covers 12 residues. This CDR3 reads CASSDSSNEQFF. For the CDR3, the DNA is TGTGCCAGCAGCGACTCTAGCAATGAGCAGTTCTTC.

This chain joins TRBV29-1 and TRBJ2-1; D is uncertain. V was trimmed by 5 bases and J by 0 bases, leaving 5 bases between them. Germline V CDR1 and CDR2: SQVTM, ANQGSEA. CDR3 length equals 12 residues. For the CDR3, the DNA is TGCAGCGTTACAAGCTCCTACAATGAGCAGTTCTTC. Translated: CSVTSSYNEQFF.

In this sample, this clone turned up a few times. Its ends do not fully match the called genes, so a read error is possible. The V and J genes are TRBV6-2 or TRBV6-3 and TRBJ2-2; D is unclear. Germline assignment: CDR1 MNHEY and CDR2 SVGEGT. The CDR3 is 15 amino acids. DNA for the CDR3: TGTGCCAGCAGTTACGTCGGTCGGAACCCCGGGGAGCTGTTTTTT. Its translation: CASSYVGRNPGELFF.

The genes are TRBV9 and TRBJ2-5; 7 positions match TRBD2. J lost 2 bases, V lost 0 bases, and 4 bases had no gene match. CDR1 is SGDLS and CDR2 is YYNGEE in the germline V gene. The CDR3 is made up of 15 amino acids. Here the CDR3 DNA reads TGTGCCAGCAGCGTAGGTCGGGGGGAGCAAGAGACCCAGTACTTC. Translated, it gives CASSVGRGEQETQYF.

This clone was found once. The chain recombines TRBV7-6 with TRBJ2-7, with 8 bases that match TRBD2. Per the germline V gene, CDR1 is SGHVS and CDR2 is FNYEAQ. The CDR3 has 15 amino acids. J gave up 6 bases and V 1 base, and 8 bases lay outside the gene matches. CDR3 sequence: CASSLGDREGPEQYF. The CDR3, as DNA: TGTGCCAGCAGCTTAGGAGACCGGGAGGGCCCCGAGCAGTACTTC.

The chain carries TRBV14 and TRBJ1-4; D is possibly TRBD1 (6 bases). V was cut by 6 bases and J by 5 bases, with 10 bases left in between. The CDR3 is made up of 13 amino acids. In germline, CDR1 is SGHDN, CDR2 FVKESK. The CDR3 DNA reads TGTGCCAGCAGTCGAGGACAGAATGAAAAACTGTTTTTT. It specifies CASSRGQNEKLFF. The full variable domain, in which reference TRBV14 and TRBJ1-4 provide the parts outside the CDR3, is EAGVTQFPSHSVIEKGQTVTLRCDPISGHDNLYWYRRVMGKEIKFLLHFVKESKQDESGMPNNRFLAERTGGTYSTLKVQPAELEDSGVYFCASSRGQNEKLFFGSGTQLSVL.

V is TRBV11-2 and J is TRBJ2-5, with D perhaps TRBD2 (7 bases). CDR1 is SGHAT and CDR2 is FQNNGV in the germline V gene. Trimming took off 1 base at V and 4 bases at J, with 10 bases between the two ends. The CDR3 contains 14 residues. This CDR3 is CASSLVGGAETQYF. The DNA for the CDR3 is TGTGCCAGCAGCTTAGTGGGGGGGGCAGAGACCCAGTACTTC.